The 29 T cell receptor beta chains below all came from one sample that was sequenced in a study of regulatory T cells in long-lasting Graves disease (dated by TCRdb to about 2021). The sample's time point, from its label and the paper: persistent/refractory GD, antithyroid drugs over 5 years with positive TRAb. For both TCR sequencing and RNA sequencing, RNA was extracted from PBMCs using TRIzol. The method behind the library was multiplex PCR. Sequencing instrument: Illumina HiSeq 4000. CDR3 regions were amplified by Arm-PCR with iRepertoire HTBI primers to construct TCR beta libraries. TCRdb cleaned the public reads at Q25 with fastp, built clones with MiXCR and kept in-frame beta chains. Rows with a matching CDR3 protein are joined into one entry that keeps the most common DNA and genes. The sample contains roughly 470,000 distinct CDR3 sequences, around 21% of them found a single time. About 7.8% of the sample is taken by the ten largest.

Sequenced material: peripheral blood mononuclear cells (PBMCs), taken when the disease was refractory, from a patient treated with antithyroid drugs. Receptor source: a female donor with Graves disease.

About this clonotype itself: Given a much more abundant clone one base away, this may be a read error. The rearrangement links TRBV27 to TRBJ1-6; D not certain. CDR1 is MNHEY and CDR2 is SMNVEV in the germline V gene (reference sequence). The CDR3 loop spans 14 amino acids. The CDR3 DNA follows: TGTACCAGCAGTCCAGGTGCGGGGAATTCACCCCTCCACTTT. This encodes CTSSPGAGNSPLHF.

V and J are TRBV7-6 and TRBJ1-1, with D unclear. Germline assignment: CDR1 SGHVS and CDR2 FNYEAQ. The CDR3 runs to 13 residues. Trimming removed 3 bases from V and 3 bases from J, with 8 bases in between. The CDR3 is CASSFGVDTEAFF. Written as DNA, the CDR3 is TGTGCCAGCAGCTTCGGCGTCGACACTGAAGCTTTCTTT.

This clonotype was recorded at least ten times. The rearrangement uses TRBV6-1 and TRBJ2-7, with 9 bases lining up with TRBD2. The CDR3 contains 13 residues. V dropped 5 bases and J dropped 5; count of bases not matched to a gene: 4. From germline, CDR1 is MNHNS and CDR2 SASEGT. This chain's CDR3 is CASSIAGDHEQYF. CDR3 sequence (DNA): TGTGCCAGCAGTATAGCGGGAGACCACGAGCAGTACTTC.

This clonotype was recorded many times. The chain carries TRBV3-1 and TRBJ1-5; weak D call: TRBD1 (6 bases). In germline, CDR1 is LGHDT, CDR2 YNNKEL (reference sequence). The CDR3 loop spans 15 amino acids. V shed 0 bases and J shed 6 bases, with 12 bases lying between them. The CDR3 coding sequence is TGTGCCAGCAGCCAAGATCCAGGGGTAGGTCAGCCCCAGCATTTT. Its protein product is CASSQDPGVGQPQHF.

The chain uses TRBV5-4 and TRBJ2-7; possibly TRBD1 for D (5 bases). V shed 5 bases and J shed 3 bases, with 18 bases lying between them. The CDR3 has 15 amino acids. Germline assignment: CDR1 SGHNT and CDR2 YYREEE (reference sequence). DNA for the CDR3: TGTGCCAGCAGAAAGTTTGGCACAGGTAACTACGAGCAGTACTTC. This codes for CASRKFGTGNYEQYF.

The J gene is TRBJ2-5, the V gene TRBV29-1; 7 nucleotides line up with TRBD1. There are 12 residues in the CDR3. With 6 bases clipped from V and 3 bases from J, the junction kept 4 bases outside the gene matches. CDR1 is SQVTM and CDR2 is ANQGSEA in the germline V gene. DNA for the CDR3: TGCAGCGTCCTAGGGACAGAAGAGACCCAGTACTTC. It specifies CSVLGTEETQYF.

This clonotype was detected only a few times. The chain employs TRBV4-1 and TRBJ1-2, with 7 bases matching TRBD1. Germline assignment: CDR1 MGHRA and CDR2 YSYEKL. V trimming: 5 bases; J trimming: 5 bases; junction bases outside the gene matches: 11. The CDR3 is made up of 15 amino acids. The CDR3: CASSFLYRGQYGYTF. In DNA, the CDR3 is TGCGCCAGCAGCTTTCTTTACAGGGGACAATATGGCTACACCTTC.

There are many counts of this clonotype. This chain links TRBV2 with TRBJ2-5, with 11 bases fitting TRBD2. This CDR3 is built from 15 residues. V dropped 1 base and J dropped 5; count of bases not matched to a gene: 3. The germline CDR1 and CDR2 sequences are SNHLY and FYNNEI. The CDR3 protein is CASSEGGLAAETQYF. The DNA of the CDR3 is TGTGCCAGCAGTGAAGGGGGACTAGCGGCCGAGACCCAGTACTTC.

This clonotype was counted only a few times. This chain connects TRBV5-1 to TRBJ2-7; D possibly uses TRBD1 or TRBD2 (5 bases each). Looked up from germline, CDR1 is SGHRS and CDR2 is YFSETQ. The CDR3 has 16 amino acids. V was pared by 0 bases and J by 2 bases, with 15 bases between. The CDR3 sequence is CASSLGYRGVPYEQYF. The CDR3 bases are TGCGCCAGCAGCTTGGGATACCGAGGGGTTCCCTACGAGCAGTACTTC.

This clonotype has a handful of counts. The genes are TRBV7-8 and TRBJ2-5, with TRBD1 identical over 8 bases. With the DNA end fitting TRBJ2-1 better, the J assignment may be wrong. Germline CDR1 is SGHVS and CDR2 is FQNEAQ. The CDR3 consists of 15 residues. CDR3 sequence (DNA): TGTGCCAGCAGCTTAGCGACAGGGGAATGGGATGAGCAGTTCTTC. It yields the protein CASSLATGEWDEQFF.

This clonotype was seen many times. This chain joins TRBV5-4 and TRBJ2-7, with D unclear. Germline V CDR1 and CDR2: SGHNT, YYREEE (reference sequence). This CDR3 has 13 residues. Trimming pared 0 bases from V and 3 bases from J, leaving 7 bases between. For the CDR3, the DNA is TGTGCCAGCAGCTTGGCAGGTCTCTACGAGCAGTACTTC. Protein: CASSLAGLYEQYF.

This clonotype was counted many times. This chain connects TRBV28 to TRBJ1-1; unclear D gene. The CDR3 is 13 amino acids. The germline CDR1 and CDR2 sequences are MDHEN and SYDVKM. V shed 8 bases and J shed 4 bases, with 14 bases lying between them. The CDR3 sequence: CASRLMDGTEAFF. In DNA, the CDR3 is TGTGCCAGCCGACTCATGGATGGCACTGAAGCTTTCTTT.

A few counts support this clonotype. CDR3 sequence reads: CASSSTGGPVWTQYF. The CDR3 region has the DNA TGTGCCAGCAGCTCTACAGGGGGCCCAGTATGGACCCAGTACTTC. The chain joins TRBV28 to TRBJ2-5, with 9 nucleotides matching TRBD1. The CDR3 contains 15 residues. V was clipped by 6 bases and J by 7 bases; unmatched bases: 12. Germline assignment: CDR1 MDHEN and CDR2 SYDVKM.

This clonotype was observed at least ten times. V gene TRBV7-8 combines with J gene TRBJ2-7; 11 nucleotides agree with TRBD2. Germline V gene data show CDR1 as SGHVS and CDR2 as FQNEAQ. After removal of 4 bases from V and 0 bases from J, the junction contained 11 bases not matched to a gene. The CDR3 sequence is 18 residues long. CDR3: CASSSHFPGLAVSYEQYF. CDR3 DNA: TGTGCCAGCAGCTCACATTTTCCGGGACTAGCGGTCTCCTACGAGCAGTACTTC.

This clonotype came up a few times. The chain links TRBV7-9 to TRBJ2-7; D is perhaps TRBD1 (5 bases). CDR3 size: 14 residues. CDR1 is SEHNR and CDR2 is FQNEAQ in the germline V gene (reference sequence). V was pared by 2 bases and J by 4 bases, with 12 bases between. CDR3 DNA: TGTGCCAGCAGCTTAAAGGGGATCTTATACGAGCAGTACTTC. Protein: CASSLKGILYEQYF.

This clonotype turned up a few times. The chain has TRBV20-1 and TRBJ2-1; D perhaps matches TRBD2 (6 bases). The CDR3 covers 11 residues. Trimming removed 6 bases at V and 5 bases at J, with 8 bases between. Germline V gene lookup returns CDR1 DFQATT and CDR2 SNEGSKA (reference sequence). The CDR3 loop reads CSAERDNEQFF. CDR3 DNA: TGCAGTGCCGAGCGGGACAATGAGCAGTTCTTC.

The rearrangement links TRBV24-1 to TRBJ2-3; D perhaps matches TRBD2 (5 bases). This CDR3 contains 15 residues. CDR1 is KGHDR, CDR2 SFDVKD, per germline. Trimming removed 1 base from V and 4 bases from J, with 11 bases in between. The CDR3 DNA reads TGTGCCACCAGTGATTTCGCCGCGGGTGCAGATACGCAGTATTTT. This sequence encodes CATSDFAAGADTQYF.

This clonotype was seen ten or more times. V usage is TRBV28 and J usage is TRBJ2-5, with D unclear. CDR3 length equals 13 residues. Germline CDR1 MDHEN, CDR2 SYDVKM. V lost 5 bases to trimming and J lost 5 bases, with 12 bases between them. In nucleotides, the CDR3 is TGTGCCAGCAGTGTCGTGATCGGGGAGACCCAGTACTTC. Amino acids: CASSVVIGETQYF.

This clonotype was recorded many times. The chain links TRBV6-1 to TRBJ2-7; 14 bases match TRBD2. The germline V gene has CDR1 MNHNS and CDR2 SASEGT. CDR3 length equals 16 residues. Trimming at V came to 8 bases and at J to 8 bases, leaving 14 bases not matched to a gene. The CDR3 nucleotides are TGTGCCAGCCGATTCGGGACTAGCGGGAGAGTTTCGCAGCAGTACTTC. Translating gives CASRFGTSGRVSQQYF.

This rearrangement joins TRBV7-9 to TRBJ1-1; D call uncertain. Trimming cost V 2 bases and J 1 base, with 11 bases left between them. Germline assignment: CDR1 SEHNR and CDR2 FQNEAQ (reference sequence). The CDR3 consists of 15 residues. The DNA for the CDR3 is TGTGCCAGCAGCTTACCCCCCCGGGGGAACACTGAAGCTTTCTTT. It specifies CASSLPPRGNTEAFF.

This clonotype was detected ten times or more. CDR3 protein: CASSRARRGTEAFF. CDR3 sequence (DNA): TGTGCCAGCAGCCGAGCACGGAGGGGCACTGAAGCTTTCTTT. V gene TRBV7-2 combines with J gene TRBJ1-1, with D perhaps matching TRBD1 (5 bases). Germline V gives CDR1 SGHTA, CDR2 FQGNSA. The CDR3 is 14 residues long. Deletions cut 5 bases from V and 4 bases from J, with 14 bases between.

The gene calls are TRBV20-1 and TRBJ2-7; a possible D gene is TRBD2 (5 bases). Germline assignment: CDR1 DFQATT and CDR2 SNEGSKA (reference sequence). CDR3 length equals 15 residues. Trimming took 6 bases from V and 0 from J, leaving 18 bases between them. The CDR3 is CSAKATSGSSYEQYF. The CDR3 DNA sequence: TGCAGTGCCAAAGCGACGAGCGGCAGCTCCTACGAGCAGTACTTC.

As concerns this clonotype: Since a much larger clone is just one base distant, this may be a read error. The chain links TRBV29-1 to TRBJ2-6, with 9 bases aligning to TRBD1. Germline CDR1 reads SQVTM; CDR2 reads ANQGSEA. The CDR3 extends over 16 amino acids. Trimming took 8 bases from V and 2 from J; bases not matched to a gene: 10. The CDR3 loop reads CSLRDRDAPGANVLTF. CDR3 in DNA: TGCAGCCTGAGGGACAGGGATGCCCCTGGGGCCAACGTCCTGACTTTC. Together with reference TRBV29-1 and TRBJ2-6, the CDR3 gives the full variable domain: SAVISQKPSRDICQRGTSLTIQCQVDSQVTMMFWYRQQPGQSLTLIATANQGSEATYESGFVIDKFPISRPNLTFSTLTVSNMSPEDSSIYLCSLRDRDAPGANVLTFGAGSRLTVL.

The V call is TRBV6-2 or TRBV6-3, the J call TRBJ2-7, with D perhaps TRBD1 (6 bases). The germline CDR1 and CDR2 sequences are MNHEY and SVGEGT. This CDR3 has 17 residues. V gave up 0 bases and J gave up 3 bases, with 18 bases separating them. The CDR3 region has the DNA TGTGCCAGCAGTTACTCGATTCAGGGGTCGGGCTTCTACGAGCAGTACTTC. Its protein product is CASSYSIQGSGFYEQYF.

This clonotype has just one count. The V call is TRBV28, the J call TRBJ2-1; 8 positions agree with TRBD1. The junction had 8 bases not matched to a gene; V was cut back by 3 bases and J by 7 bases. This CDR3 comprises 15 residues. Germline lookup yields CDR1 MDHEN and CDR2 SYDVKM. The CDR3 spells CASSLGQVLRNEQFF. For the CDR3, the DNA is TGTGCCAGCAGTTTGGGACAGGTACTACGGAATGAGCAGTTCTTC.

This chain connects TRBV5-1 to TRBJ2-5, with D possibly being TRBD1 or TRBD2 (5 bases each). This CDR3 comprises 15 residues. The germline V gene has CDR1 SGHRS and CDR2 YFSETQ. V was clipped by 3 bases and J by 5 bases, with 17 bases between them. CDR3 sequence: CASSSLWDGLETQYF. The CDR3 DNA reads as TGCGCCAGCAGCTCACTCTGGGACGGCTTGGAGACCCAGTACTTC.

The chain is built from TRBV3-1 and TRBJ2-1; 8 positions match TRBD2. After removal of 5 bases from V and 7 bases from J, the junction contained 10 bases not matched to a gene. The CDR3 consists of 15 residues. Germline loops: CDR1 LGHDT, CDR2 YNNKEL (reference sequence). The CDR3 sequence is CASSFLGLGANEQFF. The CDR3 DNA follows: TGTGCCAGCAGCTTCTTGGGACTAGGGGCGAATGAGCAGTTCTTC.

The table lists this clonotype with many counts. The chain joins TRBV30 to TRBJ2-7; D remains ambiguous. This CDR3 contains 12 residues. From germline, CDR1 is GTSNPN and CDR2 SVGIG (reference sequence). V lost 0 bases, J lost 4 bases, and 7 bases lay in between. The CDR3 loop reads CAWSVGVYEQYF. The CDR3 region has the DNA TGTGCCTGGAGTGTAGGAGTTTACGAGCAGTACTTC.

This clonotype has at least ten counts. The rearrangement links TRBV10-1 to TRBJ2-4, with D perhaps TRBD2 (5 bases). Germline CDR1 is WNHNN and CDR2 is SYGVQD (reference sequence). V shed 4 bases and J shed 8 bases, with 15 bases lying between them. CDR3 length: 14 residues. The CDR3 sequence: CASSVGRGGDIQYF. CDR3 DNA sequence: TGCGCCAGCAGTGTGGGTAGAGGAGGAGACATTCAGTACTTC.